The rows below give T cell receptor beta chains drawn from one sample of a study of beta chain features in type 1 diabetes. The table came from immunoSEQ multiplex PCR; TCRdb's copy has only in-frame clones and leaves some out. The table includes a few hundred thousand clones, roughly 13% detected once. The sample was naive CD4+ T cells from blood. The receptors come from a man aged 25-45 years with type 1 diabetes. The CDR3 runs from the conserved cysteine through the conserved F or W. The order of the fields is J gene, clone size, V gene, D gene, CDR3 DNA, CDR3 protein. A D gene is named only where the DNA matches it firmly. The size entry is marked missing in some rows and otherwise reads once, few, many or a size class.

j_call: TRBJ2-3
clone_size: few
v_call: TRBV9
d_call: TRBD2
cdr3_nt: TGTGCCAGCAGCGTACGGGGGGACTCACTCCAGGATACGCAGTATTTT
cdr3_aa: CASSVRGDSLQDTQYF

j_call: TRBJ1-4
clone_size: few
v_call: TRBV18
d_call: NA
cdr3_nt: TGTGCCAGCTCACAGGGGCTTGGAGAAAAACTGTTTTTT
cdr3_aa: CASSQGLGEKLFF

j_call: TRBJ1-1
clone_size: few
v_call: TRBV7-9
d_call: NA
cdr3_nt: TGTGCCAGCAGCACGAGAACTGAAGCTTTCTTT
cdr3_aa: CASSTRTEAFF

j_call: TRBJ1-5
clone_size: few
v_call: TRBV19
d_call: NA
cdr3_nt: TGTGCCAGTAGCAGAGGGCCCGGAGGCAATCAGCCCCAGCATTTT
cdr3_aa: CASSRGPGGNQPQHF

j_call: TRBJ2-3
clone_size: NA
v_call: TRBV7-2
d_call: NA
cdr3_nt: TGTGCCAGCAGCACAAGCGGGCCCGATACGCAGTATTTT
cdr3_aa: CASSTSGPDTQYF

j_call: TRBJ2-1
clone_size: few
v_call: TRBV7-3
d_call: NA
cdr3_nt: TGTGCCAGCAGCTCCCGCGGAGCGGCGTCCTACAATGAGCAGTTCTTC
cdr3_aa: CASSSRGAASYNEQFF

j_call: TRBJ2-3
clone_size: few
v_call: TRBV5-4
d_call: TRBD2
cdr3_nt: TGTGCCAGCAGCCTGGGGCTAGCGGGGCGCACAGATACGCAGTATTTT
cdr3_aa: CASSLGLAGRTDTQYF

j_call: TRBJ2-7
clone_size: few
v_call: TRBV28
d_call: NA
cdr3_nt: TGTGCCAGCAGGCTGGGGCGATACGAGCAGTACTTC
cdr3_aa: CASRLGRYEQYF

j_call: TRBJ2-4
clone_size: few
v_call: TRBV6-1
d_call: TRBD2
cdr3_nt: TGTGCCAGCAGTGGATTAGCGGGAGCACGGTCTGGCATTCAGTACTTC
cdr3_aa: CASSGLAGARSGIQYF

j_call: TRBJ2-3
clone_size: few
v_call: TRBV7-9
d_call: NA
cdr3_nt: TGTGCCAGCAGCTTACGGGCTAGCAGCACAGATACGCAGTATTTT
cdr3_aa: CASSLRASSTDTQYF

j_call: TRBJ2-1
clone_size: NA
v_call: TRBV28
d_call: TRBD2
cdr3_nt: TGTGCCAGCAGTACGGGACTAGCGGGAGTTGAGCAGTTCTTC
cdr3_aa: CASSTGLAGVEQFF

j_call: TRBJ1-5
clone_size: NA
v_call: TRBV27
d_call: NA
cdr3_nt: TGTGCCAGCAGTTTATCAGTTCTCGGGAATCAGCCCCAGCATTTT
cdr3_aa: CASSLSVLGNQPQHF

j_call: TRBJ2-5
clone_size: once
v_call: TRBV19
d_call: NA
cdr3_nt: TGTGCCAGTAGTAAACGAGCATTAAAAGAGACCCAGTACTTC
cdr3_aa: CASSKRALKETQYF

j_call: TRBJ2-2
clone_size: NA
v_call: TRBV28
d_call: NA
cdr3_nt: TGTGCCTCCGGAGAGGGGAACACCGGGGAGCTGTTTTTT
cdr3_aa: CASGEGNTGELFF

j_call: TRBJ1-2
clone_size: NA
v_call: TRBV18
d_call: TRBD1
cdr3_nt: TGTGCCAGCTCACCGGATCAGGGGGTGGATTCTGGCTACACCTTC
cdr3_aa: CASSPDQGVDSGYTF

j_call: TRBJ2-7
clone_size: few
v_call: TRBV6-5
d_call: TRBD1
cdr3_nt: TGTGCCAGCAGCACAGCGACAGGGCTGTACGAGCAGTACTTC
cdr3_aa: CASSTATGLYEQYF

j_call: TRBJ1-1
clone_size: NA
v_call: TRBV2
d_call: TRBD1
cdr3_nt: TGTGCCAGCAGTGTCCAACAGGGGACTCACACTGAAGCTTTCTTT
cdr3_aa: CASSVQQGTHTEAFF

j_call: TRBJ2-5
clone_size: few
v_call: TRBV5-1
d_call: NA
cdr3_nt: TGCGCCAGCAGCTCCCAGGGTGGAGAGACCCAGTACTTC
cdr3_aa: CASSSQGGETQYF

j_call: TRBJ1-1
clone_size: NA
v_call: TRBV2
d_call: NA
cdr3_nt: TGTGCCAGCAGCAGGGACATGAACACTGAAGCTTTCTTT
cdr3_aa: CASSRDMNTEAFF

j_call: TRBJ2-7
clone_size: NA
v_call: TRBV20-1
d_call: NA
cdr3_nt: TGCAGTGCTAGGGGCCTATCCGAGCAGTACTTC
cdr3_aa: CSARGLSEQYF

j_call: TRBJ2-5
clone_size: NA
v_call: TRBV5-1
d_call: NA
cdr3_nt: TGCGCCAGCAGCTTGACAGGAGTCTACCAAGAGACCCAGTACTTC
cdr3_aa: CASSLTGVYQETQYF

j_call: TRBJ2-5
clone_size: few
v_call: TRBV6-5
d_call: TRBD2
cdr3_nt: TGTGCCAGCAGCAAACTAGCGGGAGAAGAGACCCAGTACTTC
cdr3_aa: CASSKLAGEETQYF

j_call: TRBJ2-7
clone_size: NA
v_call: TRBV2
d_call: NA
cdr3_nt: TGTGCCAGCAGTGAAAATCAGGGGCCTTACGAGCAGTACTTC
cdr3_aa: CASSENQGPYEQYF

j_call: TRBJ2-7
clone_size: few
v_call: TRBV7-3
d_call: NA
cdr3_nt: TGTGCCAGCAGCTACAGGGGAGGCGACGAGCAGTACTTC
cdr3_aa: CASSYRGGDEQYF

j_call: TRBJ2-7
clone_size: NA
v_call: TRBV29-1
d_call: TRBD1
cdr3_nt: TGCAGCGCGCGGATGGGGACAGACTACGAGCAGTACTTC
cdr3_aa: CSARMGTDYEQYF

j_call: TRBJ2-3
clone_size: NA
v_call: TRBV7-9
d_call: TRBD2
cdr3_nt: TGTGCCAGCAGCTCGAGCGGGAGGGCCCAAGATACGCAGTATTTT
cdr3_aa: CASSSSGRAQDTQYF

j_call: TRBJ1-2
clone_size: NA
v_call: TRBV28
d_call: TRBD1
cdr3_nt: TGTGCCATCGAGGGACAGGGGAGGTATGGCTACACCTTC
cdr3_aa: CAIEGQGRYGYTF

j_call: TRBJ1-5
clone_size: few
v_call: TRBV30
d_call: NA
cdr3_nt: TGTGCCTGGAACGCAGCGGGTCAGCCCCAGCATTTT
cdr3_aa: CAWNAAGQPQHF

j_call: TRBJ2-7
clone_size: few
v_call: TRBV7-9
d_call: TRBD1
cdr3_nt: TGTGCCAGCAGCTTCCACCGGGACAGGAACTACGAGCAGTACTTC
cdr3_aa: CASSFHRDRNYEQYF

j_call: TRBJ1-2
clone_size: NA
v_call: TRBV27
d_call: TRBD1
cdr3_nt: TGTGCCAGCAGTTTGCCCGGACAGGGGAAGTCTGGCTACACCTTC
cdr3_aa: CASSLPGQGKSGYTF